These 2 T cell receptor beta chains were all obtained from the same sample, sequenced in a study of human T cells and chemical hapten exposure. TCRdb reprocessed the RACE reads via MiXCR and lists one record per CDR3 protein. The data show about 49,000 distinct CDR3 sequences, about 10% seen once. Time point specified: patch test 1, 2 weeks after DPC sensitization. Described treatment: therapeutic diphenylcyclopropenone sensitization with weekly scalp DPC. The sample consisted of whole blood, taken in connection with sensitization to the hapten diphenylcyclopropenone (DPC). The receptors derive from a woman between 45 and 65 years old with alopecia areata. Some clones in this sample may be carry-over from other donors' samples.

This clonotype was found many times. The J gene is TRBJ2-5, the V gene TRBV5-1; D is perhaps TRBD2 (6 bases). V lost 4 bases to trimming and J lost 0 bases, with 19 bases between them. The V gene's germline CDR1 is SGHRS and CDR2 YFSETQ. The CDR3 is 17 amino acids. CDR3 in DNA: TGCGCCAGCAGCAACCGGCGGGACGTCTCATACCAAGAGACCCAGTACTTC. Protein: CASSNRRDVSYQETQYF.

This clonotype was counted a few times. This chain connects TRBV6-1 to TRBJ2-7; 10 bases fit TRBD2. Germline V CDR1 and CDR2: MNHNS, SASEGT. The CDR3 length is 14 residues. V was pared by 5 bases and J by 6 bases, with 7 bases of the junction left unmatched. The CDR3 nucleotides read TGTGCCAGCAGTCTTAGCGGGAGGTATGGCGAGCAGTACTTC. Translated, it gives CASSLSGRYGEQYF.